This TCR beta chain was observed in a study of sequential checkpoint blockade in melanoma. Turning to the study itself: Arm A got nivolumab then ipilimumab; arm B the reverse, 1:1.

Generated by immunoSEQ multiplex PCR, the TCRdb table keeps only in-frame clones and is missing some. This sample has some 11,000 clones, with approximately 70% found just once. Treatment indicated: randomized to nivolumab then ipilimumab (arm A) or the reverse (arm B). Germline CDR1 reads SGHTS; CDR2 reads YDEGEE. The CDR3 is 15 residues long. Trimming removed 0 bases from V and 1 base from J, with 8 bases in between. Here the sequenced sample was CD8+ T cells sorted from blood (inferred from file names), taken from a patient given nivolumab and ipilimumab in sequence. This rearrangement joins TRBV5-8 to TRBJ1-5; unclear D gene. The clonotype was recovered from a human donor with melanoma. The CDR3 loop is CASSLGQISNQPQHF. In DNA form, the CDR3 reads TGTGCCAGCAGCTTGGGGCAGATAAGCAATCAGCCCCAGCATTTT. The variable domain in full, completed from reference TRBV5-8 and TRBJ1-5, reads EAGVTQSPTHLIKTRGQQATLRCSPISGHTSVYWYQQALGLGLQFLLWYDEGEERNRGNFPPRFSGRQFPNYSSELNVNALELEDSALYLCASSLGQISNQPQHFGDGTRLSIL.